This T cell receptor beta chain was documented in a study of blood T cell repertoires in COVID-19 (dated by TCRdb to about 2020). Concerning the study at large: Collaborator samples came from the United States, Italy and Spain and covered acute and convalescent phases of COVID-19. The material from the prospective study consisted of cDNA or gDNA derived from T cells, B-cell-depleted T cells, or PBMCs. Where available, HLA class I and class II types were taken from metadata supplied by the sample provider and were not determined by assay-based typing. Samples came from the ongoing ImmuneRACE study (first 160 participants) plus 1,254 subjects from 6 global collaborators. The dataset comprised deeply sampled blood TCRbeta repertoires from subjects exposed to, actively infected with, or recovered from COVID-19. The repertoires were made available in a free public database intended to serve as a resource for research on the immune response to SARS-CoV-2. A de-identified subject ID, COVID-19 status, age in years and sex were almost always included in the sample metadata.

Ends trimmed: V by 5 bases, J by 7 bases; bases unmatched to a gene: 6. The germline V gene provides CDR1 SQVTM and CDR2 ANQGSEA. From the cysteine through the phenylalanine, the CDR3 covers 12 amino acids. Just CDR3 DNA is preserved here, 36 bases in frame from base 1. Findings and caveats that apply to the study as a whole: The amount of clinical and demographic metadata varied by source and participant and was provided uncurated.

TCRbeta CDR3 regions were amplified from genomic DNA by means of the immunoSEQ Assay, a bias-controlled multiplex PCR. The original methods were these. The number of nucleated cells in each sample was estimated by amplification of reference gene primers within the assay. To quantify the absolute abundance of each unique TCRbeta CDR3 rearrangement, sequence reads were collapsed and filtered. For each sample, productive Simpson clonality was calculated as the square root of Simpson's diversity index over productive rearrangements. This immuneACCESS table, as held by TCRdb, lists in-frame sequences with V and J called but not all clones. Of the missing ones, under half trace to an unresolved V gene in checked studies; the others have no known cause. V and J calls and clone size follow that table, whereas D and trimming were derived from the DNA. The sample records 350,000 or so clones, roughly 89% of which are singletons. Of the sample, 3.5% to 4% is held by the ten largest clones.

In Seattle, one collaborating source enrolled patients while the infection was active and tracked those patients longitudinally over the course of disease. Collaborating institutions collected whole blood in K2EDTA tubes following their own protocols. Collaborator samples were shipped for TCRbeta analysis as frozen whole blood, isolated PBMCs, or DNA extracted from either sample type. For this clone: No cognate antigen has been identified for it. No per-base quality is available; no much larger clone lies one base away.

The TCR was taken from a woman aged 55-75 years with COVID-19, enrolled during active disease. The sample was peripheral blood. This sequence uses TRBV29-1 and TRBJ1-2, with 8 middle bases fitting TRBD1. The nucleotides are TGCAGCGTTCAGACAGGGGCGGTTGGCTACACCTTC. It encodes CSVQTGAVGYTF.